The T cell receptor beta chain described here comes from a study of blood T cells in healthy people across ages (dated by TCRdb to the mid-2010s). About the full investigation: In model experiments, template switching captured roughly one uniquely barcoded TCR beta cDNA molecule for every two T cells. Age-related changes in TCR beta repertoire diversity were measured in the study by deep sequencing normalized with unique cDNA molecular identifiers. The donors were divided into four age groups: young (average about 16 years), middle-aged (almost 40), aged (about 60) and long-lived (about 84). To avoid experimental bias, donors of different ages were randomly spread across the sequencing lanes. Two additional independent replicas of 1 million unique cDNA reads from the same blood draw were analyzed for two donors (one aged 18 to 30 and one aged 80 or older).

Library preparation was by 5' RACE. Sequencing took place on an Illumina HiSeq 2500. A second roughly 6 to 11 cycle PCR used a sample-barcoded 5' primer and a J-beta primer mix. A unique molecular identifier was introduced onto each TCR beta cDNA molecule by a template-switch 5' adaptor carrying 12 random nucleotides. At least 2.5 million CDR3-containing paired-end reads were obtained from each sample. The Mint cDNA synthesis kit, primed by a TRBC-specific oligonucleotide, was used to synthesize first-strand cDNA from all RNA. Following uracil-DNA glycosylase treatment, a first 18-cycle PCR with universal primers M1SS and BC2_uni_R was performed on all cDNA. In the paper's pipeline: For normalization, 1 million high-quality reads, each with a distinct molecular identifier, were randomly selected from each sample. Reads with shared molecular identifiers were discarded instead of being binned into consensus sequences. CDR3 identification, clonotype clustering and error correction used MiTCR with a Q25 quality threshold and the strictest error-elimination algorithm. A nonparametric unseen species model using Euler transformation provided a lower-bound estimate of total TCR beta diversity. The public reads were reanalyzed by TCRdb: fastp trimming at Q25, MiXCR alignment, in-frame beta chains only. Here each entry gathers all rows of one CDR3 protein and keeps the most common genes and DNA. The V and J calls shown here were made by TCRdb, not taken from the authors' results. In all, the sample holds 850,000 to 1,000,000 distinct CDR3 sequences, and around 48% of those were seen once. Jointly, the top ten make up 13% of the sample.

Its CDR3 holds 12 amino acids, cysteine through phenylalanine. Only the CDR3 part of the read is kept: 36 bases, read in frame from the first base. CDR1 and CDR2, looked up from the germline V gene, are MDHEN and SYDVKM. V trim: 6 bases; J trim: 11 bases; unmatched bases: 8. General study outcomes and caveats: The percentage of naive T cells measured by flow cytometry correlated strongly with observed TCR beta diversity. Estimates of total diversity based on one million sequenced T cells were considered lower bounds and underestimates. As age increased, observed TCR beta diversity per million T cells dropped in a roughly linear way, and a significant reduction was already evident by age 40. Because donor CMV infection status was unknown, age-related changes in expanded clonotypes were potentially confounded. Since profiling was done on bulk unsorted PBMCs, naive and antigen-experienced compartments could not be conclusively compared. Compared with the aged group, the long-lived group had more naive CD4+ T cells, fewer expanded clones and increased TCR diversity, suggesting age selection.

Donors were 40 or so systemically healthy Caucasian individuals from Russia aged roughly 6 to 100 years. Ten milliliters of peripheral blood were drawn from each donor into EDTA-treated Vacutainer tubes. Ficoll-Paque density-gradient centrifugation was used to isolate PBMCs, with at least 6.5 million per sample. Total RNA was extracted from PBMCs with Trizol reagent, with at least 5 micrograms obtained per sample. For every donor, flow cytometry on a PBMC aliquot measured the percentage of naive CD45RAhigh/CD27high T cells. With regard to this clonotype: The antigen this receptor binds is unknown. Nothing much larger sits one base from this clone, and base qualities are not available.

The TCR comes from a man aged 30 to 39 in good health. The sequenced sample consisted of blood. The chain couples TRBV28 to TRBJ1-1, and 8 bases in between align with TRBD1. The sequenced DNA: TGTGCCAGCAGGGGACAGGCTGCCCGGGCTTTCTTT. Protein translation: CASRGQAARAFF.